This T cell receptor (beta chain) is drawn from a study of blood T cell repertoires in COVID-19. Study summary: Nucleic acid was either cDNA or gDNA, and it came from T cells, B-cell-depleted T cells, or PBMCs.

The V end was cut by 6 bases, the J end by 4 bases, with 13 bases between. The CDR3 runs 14 residues. Germline CDR1 is MDHEN and CDR2 is SYDVKM. Recruits, aged roughly 18 to 90 years, lived in some 25 US areas. Using immunoSEQ multiplex PCR, the repertoire was profiled, and TCRdb retains in-frame clones only, with some absent. The data show a few hundred thousand clones, roughly four fifths seen once. This TCR was sampled from a woman between 50 and 59 years old who had recovered from COVID-19. The J gene is TRBJ1-5, the V gene TRBV28; D is unclear. The sequencing sample was made of PBMCs or T cells enriched from blood (not recorded which). The CDR3 DNA reads TGTGCCAGCAGGACGGGTAAGAGTAATCAGCCCCAGCATTTT. This translates into CASRTGKSNQPQHF.